Listed below are T cell receptor beta chains from one sample, sequenced in a study of T cell changes during pregnancy in multiple sclerosis. Produced via immunoSEQ multiplex PCR; TCRdb's table is partial and in-frame only. Altogether 40,000 to 55,000 clones are present, 90% to 95% being singletons, with the ten largest covering more than 4%. This sample comprised CD8+ T cells from peripheral blood mononuclear cells, obtained in the first trimester of pregnancy. The receptors originated from a female donor with multiple sclerosis, enrolled in a pregnancy study. CDR3s include the opening cysteine and the closing phenylalanine or tryptophan. Each record gives: D gene, J gene, clone size, V gene, CDR3 DNA, CDR3 protein. The D gene is left open where the match is weak. The size field is filled for only some rows; it gives once, few, many or a size class.

>-|TRBJ1-4|-|TRBV9
TGTGCCAGCAGCGTACCGGGGTCTAATGAAAAACTGTTTTTT
CASSVPGSNEKLFF
>-|TRBJ2-1|-|TRBV19
TGTGCCAGTAGTAAACTGACAGTACCCCGGAAAGGCAATGAGCAGTTCTTC
CASSKLTVPRKGNEQFF
>-|TRBJ2-3|once|TRBV7-9
TGTGCCAGCAGCCCAGGGGCGCCCCGGGGCACAGATACGCAGTATTTT
CASSPGAPRGTDTQYF
>-|TRBJ1-1|-|TRBV9
TGTGCCAGCAGCGAGTGGGGAGAGAACACTGAAGCTTTCTTT
CASSEWGENTEAFF
>-|TRBJ2-2|-|TRBV27
TGTGCCAGCACCCTGAGAGGTTATACCGGGGAGCTGTTTTTT
CASTLRGYTGELFF
>-|TRBJ2-3|-|TRBV4-1
TGCGCCAGCAGCCAAGTGATAGCGCGGACAGATACGCAGTATTTT
CASSQVIARTDTQYF
>-|TRBJ2-1|-|TRBV28
TGTGCCAGCAGTTTTCGCACTATAGATGAGCAGTTCTTC
CASSFRTIDEQFF
>TRBD2|TRBJ2-4|-|TRBV27
TGTGCCAGCAGTCCCAATCATAGCGGGGGGGCCCAAAACATTCAGTACTTC
CASSPNHSGGAQNIQYF
>-|TRBJ2-2|-|TRBV30
TGTGCCTGTAAGCAACCCGGGGAGCTGTTTTTT
CACKQPGELFF
>-|TRBJ1-4|-|TRBV15
TGTGCCACCAGCAGAGAGAGAACGGCAACTAATGAAAAACTGTTTTTT
CATSRERTATNEKLFF
>TRBD1|TRBJ1-1|-|TRBV9
TGTGCCAGCAGCCCAACAGGGGGTGGGACTGAAGCTTTCTTT
CASSPTGGGTEAFF
>TRBD2|TRBJ2-2|-|TRBV6-1
TGTGCCAGCAGTGGGGGGGGGAAGGGACTCACCGGGGAGCTGTTTTTT
CASSGGGKGLTGELFF
>-|TRBJ2-1|-|TRBV13
TGTGCCAGCAGCTTAGAAGGGGGCAATGAGCAGTTCTTC
CASSLEGGNEQFF
>-|TRBJ2-7|-|TRBV28
TGTGCCAGCAGTTTAGTGCCAATTAGCTCCTACGAGCAGTACTTC
CASSLVPISSYEQYF
>TRBD2|TRBJ2-1|-|TRBV11-2
TGTGCCAGCAGCTTAGGACTAGCGGGATTACGGGACAATGAGCAGTTCTTC
CASSLGLAGLRDNEQFF
>-|TRBJ1-1|-|TRBV4-3
TGCGCCAGCAGCCAATGGCGGGGTGGCACTGAAGCTTTCTTT
CASSQWRGGTEAFF
>-|TRBJ2-2|-|TRBV5-6
TGTGCCAGCAGCTTGGCGCGGTACACCGGGGAGCTGTTTTTT
CASSLARYTGELFF
>-|TRBJ1-3|-|TRBV4-1
TGCGCCAGCAGCCAGGCGAGGGCAGGGGCTGGAAACACCATATATTTT
CASSQARAGAGNTIYF
>TRBD1|TRBJ1-1|-|TRBV7-2
TGTGCCAGCACTCCTGACAGGGCTGAAGCTTTCTTT
CASTPDRAEAFF
>TRBD1|TRBJ2-1|-|TRBV6-4
TGTGCCAGCAGTGACTCCCGACAGGGGTCCTACAATGAGCAGTTCTTC
CASSDSRQGSYNEQFF
>-|TRBJ2-7|-|TRBV19
TGTGCCAGTAGTAGATCGGTGTCTGCTTACGAGCAGTACTTC
CASSRSVSAYEQYF
>-|TRBJ2-7|-|TRBV27
TGTGCCAGCAGTTCCCCAGAAAACTACGAGCAGTACTTC
CASSSPENYEQYF
>TRBD2|TRBJ2-7|once|TRBV7-9
TGTGCCAGCAGCCCCCCAGCGGGAGGGTACGAGCAGTACTTC
CASSPPAGGYEQYF
>-|TRBJ1-4|-|TRBV7-8
TGTGCCAGCAGCCCCGGACTGTTTCCAACTAATGAAAAACTGTTTTTT
CASSPGLFPTNEKLFF
>TRBD1|TRBJ2-1|-|TRBV4-3
TGCGCCAGCAGCCAAGGATACGGGGACAGGGTCTTC
CASSQGYGDRVF
>TRBD2|TRBJ2-7|-|TRBV6-4
TGTGCCAGCATTCGAGAACCGCCGGGACTAGCGGGAGTGGGGAGGTGGGAGCAGTACTTC
CASIREPPGLAGVGRWEQYF
>TRBD2|TRBJ2-4|-|TRBV6-5
TGTGCCAGCAGCCATCTAGCGGGAGTTGAAAACATTCAGTACTTC
CASSHLAGVENIQYF
>-|TRBJ2-5|-|TRBV4-2
TGTGCCAGCAGCCTTAACAGGGCCCAAGAGACCCAGTACTTC
CASSLNRAQETQYF
>-|TRBJ2-7|once|TRBV4-1
TGCGCCAGCAGCCAAGATCGTACACAGACCTACGAGCAGTACTTC
CASSQDRTQTYEQYF
>TRBD2|TRBJ2-1|-|TRBV6-1
TGTGCCAGCAGTGAAAGGGTGAGGACTAGCGGGGAGTACCCCTCCAATGAGCAGTTCTTC
CASSERVRTSGEYPSNEQFF
>-|TRBJ2-1|-|TRBV9
TGTGCCAGCAGCGTAGCAGCTGGTGGGGGGATGAATGAGCAGTTCTTC
CASSVAAGGGMNEQFF
>-|TRBJ2-3|-|TRBV11-2
TGTGCCAGCAGCTTACTCCTAGCACCAGATACGCAGTATTTT
CASSLLLAPDTQYF
>TRBD1|TRBJ2-1|-|TRBV2
TGTGCCAGCCTTGGTGGAGAGGGGGCGTTGAATGAGCAGTTCTTC
CASLGGEGALNEQFF
>-|TRBJ2-3|-|TRBV9
TGTGCCAGCAGCGCACAGGGTTTGGGTACAGATACGCAGTATTTT
CASSAQGLGTDTQYF
>-|TRBJ1-2|-|TRBV27
TGTGCCAGCAGTTTGGTGGAGGGGGGGGGCTATGGCTACACCTTC
CASSLVEGGGYGYTF
>TRBD2|TRBJ2-7|-|TRBV4-2
TGTGCCAGCAGCCAAGCTCTAGCGGGAGTATACGAGCAGTACTTC
CASSQALAGVYEQYF
>TRBD1|TRBJ1-2|-|TRBV6-5
TGTGCCAGCAGTTACTCGGGGACAGGGGGCGACTACACCTTC
CASSYSGTGGDYTF
>TRBD2|TRBJ2-7|-|TRBV5-4
TGTGCCAGCAGCTTCAGCGGGGGGGCAGAAGAGCAGTACTTC
CASSFSGGAEEQYF
>TRBD2|TRBJ2-1|-|TRBV2
TGTGCCACCAGAGTAGCGGGGGGCGAGTTCTTC
CATRVAGGEFF
>TRBD1|TRBJ2-5|-|TRBV7-2
TGTGCCAGCAGCTCCCGGGACAGAGAAGAGACCCAGTACTTC
CASSSRDREETQYF
>-|TRBJ2-7|-|TRBV5-1
TGCGCCAGCAGGGAGGGTAGCGCGAGCTCCTACGAGCAGTACTTC
CASREGSASSYEQYF
>-|TRBJ1-1|-|TRBV27
TGTGCCAGCAGTCGCTTCTCCGGCACTGAAGCTTTCTTT
CASSRFSGTEAFF
>-|TRBJ2-7|-|TRBV27
TGTGCCAGCAGTCTCCAGAGACCCAGGGGGGACGAGCAGTACTTC
CASSLQRPRGDEQYF
>-|TRBJ2-1|-|TRBV28
TGTGCCAGCAGTTACTATATCTCCTACAATGAGCAGTTCTTC
CASSYYISYNEQFF
>TRBD1|TRBJ1-4|-|TRBV7-9
TGTGCCAGCAGCTTAAGGGGACAGTTGAATGAAAAACTGTTTTTT
CASSLRGQLNEKLFF
>TRBD2|TRBJ2-1|-|TRBV11-2
TGTGCCAGCAGCCCCAACGGGGGGAGCGGGGGGGCGTACAATGAGCAGTTCTTC
CASSPNGGSGGAYNEQFF
>TRBD1|TRBJ2-7|-|TRBV19
TGTGCCACCAGGGACAGGACGGGGTACGAGCAGTACTTC
CATRDRTGYEQYF
>TRBD2|TRBJ2-1|-|TRBV7-9
TGTGCCAGCAGCGTAGCGGGGGAGGTAAATGAGCAGTTCTTC
CASSVAGEVNEQFF
>TRBD1|TRBJ2-7|-|TRBV11-3
TGTGCCAGCAGCTCCCGGACAGGAGCCTCCTACGAGCAGTACTTC
CASSSRTGASYEQYF
>-|TRBJ1-5|-|TRBV6-5
TGTGCCAGCAGTTACCAAGGGGGTCAGCCCCAGCATTTT
CASSYQGGQPQHF
>TRBD2|TRBJ2-1|-|TRBV13
TGTGCCAGCAGCTTAGAAGAGCGGGACTACCCGTATTTGGGTAATGAGCAGTTCTTC
CASSLEERDYPYLGNEQFF
>-|TRBJ2-7|-|TRBV7-3
TGTGCCAGCAGCGCCCGGCGGGACGACTGCTACGAGCAGTACTTC
CASSARRDDCYEQYF
>-|TRBJ1-1|-|TRBV4-1
TGCGCCAGCACCCAAGGGTCGGTTTCCACTGAAGCTTTCTTT
CASTQGSVSTEAFF
>TRBD2|TRBJ2-7|once|TRBV10-3
TGTGCCGTCCGGGAGGACTACTACGAGCAGTACTTC
CAVREDYYEQYF
>-|TRBJ1-4|few|TRBV7-9
TGTGCCAGCAGCTTCGGCCCCGGACAGGAAAAACTGTTTTTT
CASSFGPGQEKLFF
>-|TRBJ1-2|-|TRBV28
TGTGCCAGCAGTTTCGGGCAGGGTTTCCCCTATGGCTACACCTTC
CASSFGQGFPYGYTF
>TRBD1|TRBJ2-1|many|TRBV2
TGTGCCGGACAGGACAGCTACAATGAGCAGTTCTTC
CAGQDSYNEQFF
>-|TRBJ2-1|-|TRBV4-3
TGCGCCAGCAGCCTTTCGGGGGATGAGCAGTTCTTC
CASSLSGDEQFF
>TRBD1|TRBJ1-1|-|TRBV7-9
TGTGCCAGCAGAAGGACAGGGGGTCCGGTCACTGAAGCTTTCTTT
CASRRTGGPVTEAFF
>TRBD1|TRBJ2-2|-|TRBV28
TGTGCCAGCAGTTCCGCCGAGGACAGGGTCACCGGGGAGCTGTTTTTT
CASSSAEDRVTGELFF